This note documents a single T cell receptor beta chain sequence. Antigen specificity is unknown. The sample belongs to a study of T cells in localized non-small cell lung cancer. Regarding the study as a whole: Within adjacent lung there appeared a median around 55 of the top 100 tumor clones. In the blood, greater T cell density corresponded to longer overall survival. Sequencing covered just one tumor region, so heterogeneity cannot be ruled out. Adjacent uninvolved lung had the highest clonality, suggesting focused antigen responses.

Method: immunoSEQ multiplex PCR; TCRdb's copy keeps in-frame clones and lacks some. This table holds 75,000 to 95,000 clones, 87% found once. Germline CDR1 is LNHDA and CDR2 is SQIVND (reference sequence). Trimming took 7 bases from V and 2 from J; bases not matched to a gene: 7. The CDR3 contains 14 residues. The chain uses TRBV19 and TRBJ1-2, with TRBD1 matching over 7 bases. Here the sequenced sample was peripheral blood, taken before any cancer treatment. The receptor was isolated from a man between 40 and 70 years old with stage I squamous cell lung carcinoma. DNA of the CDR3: TGTGCCAGTAAAACGACAGGGATAAACTATGGCTACACCTTC. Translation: CASKTTGINYGYTF.